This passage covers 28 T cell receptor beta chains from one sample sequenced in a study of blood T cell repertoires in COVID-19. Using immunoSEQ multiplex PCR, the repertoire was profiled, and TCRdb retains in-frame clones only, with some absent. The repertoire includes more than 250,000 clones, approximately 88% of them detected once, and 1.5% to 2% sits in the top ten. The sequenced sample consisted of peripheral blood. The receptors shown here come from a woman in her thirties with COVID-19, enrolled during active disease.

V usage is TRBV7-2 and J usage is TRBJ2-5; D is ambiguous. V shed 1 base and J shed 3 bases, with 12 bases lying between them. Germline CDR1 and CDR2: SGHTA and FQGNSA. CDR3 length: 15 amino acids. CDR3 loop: CASSLGLARKETQYF. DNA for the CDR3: TGTGCCAGCAGCTTAGGGTTGGCCAGAAAAGAGACCCAGTACTTC.

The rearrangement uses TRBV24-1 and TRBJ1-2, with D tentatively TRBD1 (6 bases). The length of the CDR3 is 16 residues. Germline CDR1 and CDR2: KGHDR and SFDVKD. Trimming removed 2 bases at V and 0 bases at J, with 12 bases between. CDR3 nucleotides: TGTGCCACCAGTGATTCTGGGACAAAGGCTAACTATGGCTACACCTTC. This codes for CATSDSGTKANYGYTF.

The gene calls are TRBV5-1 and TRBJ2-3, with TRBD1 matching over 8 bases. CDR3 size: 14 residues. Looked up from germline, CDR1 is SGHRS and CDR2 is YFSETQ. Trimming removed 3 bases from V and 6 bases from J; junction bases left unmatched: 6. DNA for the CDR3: TGCGCCAGCAGCTCGGACAGGGTTGGGGATACGCAGTATTTT. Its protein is CASSSDRVGDTQYF.

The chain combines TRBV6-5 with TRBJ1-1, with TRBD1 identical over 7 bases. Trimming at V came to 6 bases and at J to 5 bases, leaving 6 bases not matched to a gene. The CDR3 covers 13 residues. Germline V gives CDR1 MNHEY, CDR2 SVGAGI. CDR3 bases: TGTGCCAGCAGGACAACAGGGGATACTGAAGCTTTCTTT. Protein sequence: CASRTTGDTEAFF.

The CDR3 DNA sequence: TGTGCCAGCAGCCACACCCTTGGTGGAAACACCATATATTTT. This translates into CASSHTLGGNTIYF. This rearrangement joins TRBV7-2 to TRBJ1-3, with no clear D. The CDR3 has 14 residues. Per germline, CDR1 SGHTA and CDR2 FQGNSA. V dropped 5 bases and J dropped 3 bases, with 11 bases sitting between them.

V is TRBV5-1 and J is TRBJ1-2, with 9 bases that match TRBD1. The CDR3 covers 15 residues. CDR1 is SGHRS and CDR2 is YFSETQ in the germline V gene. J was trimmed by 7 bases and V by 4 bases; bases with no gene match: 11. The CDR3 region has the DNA TGCGCCAGCAGCGTCAGGACCGGGACAGGGAGTGGCTACACCTTC. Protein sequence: CASSVRTGTGSGYTF.

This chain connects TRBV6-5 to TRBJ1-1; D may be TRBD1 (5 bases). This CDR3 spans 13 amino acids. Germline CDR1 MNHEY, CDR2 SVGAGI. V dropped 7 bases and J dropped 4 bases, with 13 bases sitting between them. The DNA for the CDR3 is TGTGCCAGCACGGGGCCCGGGGGCACTGAAGCTTTCTTT. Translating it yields CASTGPGGTEAFF.

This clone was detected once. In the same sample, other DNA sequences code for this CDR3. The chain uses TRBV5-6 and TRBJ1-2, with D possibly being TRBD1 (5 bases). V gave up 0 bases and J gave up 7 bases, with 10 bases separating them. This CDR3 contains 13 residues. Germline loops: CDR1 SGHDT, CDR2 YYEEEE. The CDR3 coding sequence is TGTGCCAGCAGCTTGGGACCGACAGCTGGCTACACCTTC. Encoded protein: CASSLGPTAGYTF.

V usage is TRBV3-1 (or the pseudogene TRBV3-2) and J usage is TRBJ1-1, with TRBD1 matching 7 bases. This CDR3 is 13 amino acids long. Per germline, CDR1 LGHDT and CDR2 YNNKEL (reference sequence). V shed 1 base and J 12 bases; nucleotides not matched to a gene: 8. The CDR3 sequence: CASSQGDYRGTFF. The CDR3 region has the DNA TGTGCCAGCAGCCAAGGAGATTACAGGGGAACTTTCTTT.

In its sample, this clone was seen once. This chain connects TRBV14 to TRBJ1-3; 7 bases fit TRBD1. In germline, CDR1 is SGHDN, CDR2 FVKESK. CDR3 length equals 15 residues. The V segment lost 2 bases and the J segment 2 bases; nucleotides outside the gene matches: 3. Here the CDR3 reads CASSQLQGAGNTIYF. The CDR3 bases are TGTGCCAGCAGCCAACTTCAGGGGGCTGGAAACACCATATATTTT.

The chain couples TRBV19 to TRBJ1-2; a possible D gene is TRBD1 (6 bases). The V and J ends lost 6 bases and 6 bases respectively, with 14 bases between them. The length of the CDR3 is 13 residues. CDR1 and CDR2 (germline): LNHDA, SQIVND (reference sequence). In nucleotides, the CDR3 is TGTGCCAGTAGCCCGACAGGTTGGGATGGCTACACCTTC. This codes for CASSPTGWDGYTF.

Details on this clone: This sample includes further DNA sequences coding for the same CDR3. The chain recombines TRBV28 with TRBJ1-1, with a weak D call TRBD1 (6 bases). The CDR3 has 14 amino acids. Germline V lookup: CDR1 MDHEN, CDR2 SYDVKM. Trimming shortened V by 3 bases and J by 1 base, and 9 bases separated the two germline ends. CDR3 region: CASSLVRGNTEAFF. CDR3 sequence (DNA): TGTGCCAGCAGTTTGGTCAGGGGGAACACTGAAGCTTTCTTT.

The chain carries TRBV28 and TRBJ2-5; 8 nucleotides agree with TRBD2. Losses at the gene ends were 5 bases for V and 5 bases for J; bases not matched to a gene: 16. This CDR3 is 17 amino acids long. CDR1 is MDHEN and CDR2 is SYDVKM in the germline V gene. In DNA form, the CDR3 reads TGTGCCAGCAGTCCCGCTTCGGGGGGGAACGGGCGGGAGACCCAGTACTTC. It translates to CASSPASGGNGRETQYF.

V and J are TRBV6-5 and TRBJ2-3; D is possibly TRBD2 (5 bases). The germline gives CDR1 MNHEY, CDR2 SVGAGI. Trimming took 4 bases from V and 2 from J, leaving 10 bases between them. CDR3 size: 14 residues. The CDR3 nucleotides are TGTGCCAGCAGTTTTGGACTCACCACAGATACGCAGTATTTT. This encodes CASSFGLTTDTQYF.

DNA for the CDR3: TGTGCCAGCAGTTACGACAGTGAGGATCATTCACCCCTCCACTTT. This sequence encodes CASSYDSEDHSPLHF. The genes are TRBV6-5 and TRBJ1-6; maybe TRBD1 (5 bases). CDR1 is MNHEY and CDR2 is SVGAGI in the germline V gene. CDR3 length: 15 amino acids. The V gene lost 2 bases and the J gene lost 8 bases, with 13 bases spanning the gap.

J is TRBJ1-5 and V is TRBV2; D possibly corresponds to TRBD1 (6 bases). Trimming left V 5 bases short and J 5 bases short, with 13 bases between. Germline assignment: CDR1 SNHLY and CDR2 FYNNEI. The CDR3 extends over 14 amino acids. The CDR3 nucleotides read TGTGCCAGCAGTTTAGACAGGACCCATCAGCCCCAGCATTTT. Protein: CASSLDRTHQPQHF.

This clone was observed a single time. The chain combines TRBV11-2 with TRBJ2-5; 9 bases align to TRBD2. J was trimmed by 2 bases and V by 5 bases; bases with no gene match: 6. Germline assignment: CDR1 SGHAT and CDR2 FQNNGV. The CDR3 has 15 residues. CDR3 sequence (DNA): TGTGCCAGCAGCGAGCGGGGGGCCTATCAAGAGACCCAGTACTTC. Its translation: CASSERGAYQETQYF.

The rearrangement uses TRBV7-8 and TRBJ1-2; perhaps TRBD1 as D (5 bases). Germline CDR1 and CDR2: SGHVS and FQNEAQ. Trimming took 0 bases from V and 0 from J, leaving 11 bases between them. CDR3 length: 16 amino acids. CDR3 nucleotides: TGTGCCAGCAGCTTAGCGTCTATAGGGGCTAACTATGGCTACACCTTC. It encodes CASSLASIGANYGYTF.

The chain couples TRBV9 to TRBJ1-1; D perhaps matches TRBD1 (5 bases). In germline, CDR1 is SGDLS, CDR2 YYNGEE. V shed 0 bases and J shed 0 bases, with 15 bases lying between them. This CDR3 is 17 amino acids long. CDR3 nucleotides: TGTGCCAGCAGCGTAGCTGGGGCAGGACCCATGAACACTGAAGCTTTCTTT. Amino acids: CASSVAGAGPMNTEAFF.

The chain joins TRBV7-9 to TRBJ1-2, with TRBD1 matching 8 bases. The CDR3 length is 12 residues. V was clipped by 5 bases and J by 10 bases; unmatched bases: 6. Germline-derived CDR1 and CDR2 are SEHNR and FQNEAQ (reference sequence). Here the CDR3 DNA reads TGTGCCAGCAGCCCATTGACAGGGGACTACACCTTC. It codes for CASSPLTGDYTF.

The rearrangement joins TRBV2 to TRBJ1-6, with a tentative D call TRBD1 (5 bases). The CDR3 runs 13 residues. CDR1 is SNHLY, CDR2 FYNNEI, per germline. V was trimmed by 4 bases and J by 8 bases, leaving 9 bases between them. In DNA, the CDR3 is TGTGCCAGCAGTGTCAGGGTGGATTCACCCCTCCACTTT. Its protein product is CASSVRVDSPLHF. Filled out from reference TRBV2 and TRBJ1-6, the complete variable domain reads EPEVTQTPSHQVTQMGQEVILRCVPISNHLYFYWYRQILGQKVEFLVSFYNNEISEKSEIFDDQFSVERPDGSNFTLKIRSTKLEDSAMYFCASSVRVDSPLHFGNGTRLTVT.

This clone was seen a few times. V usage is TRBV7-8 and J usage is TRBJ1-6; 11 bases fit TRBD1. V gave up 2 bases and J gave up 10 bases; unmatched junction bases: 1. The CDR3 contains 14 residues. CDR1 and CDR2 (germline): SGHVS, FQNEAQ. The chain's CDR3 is CASSLRTGGSPLHF. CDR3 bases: TGTGCCAGCAGCTTAAGGACAGGGGGCTCACCCCTCCACTTT.

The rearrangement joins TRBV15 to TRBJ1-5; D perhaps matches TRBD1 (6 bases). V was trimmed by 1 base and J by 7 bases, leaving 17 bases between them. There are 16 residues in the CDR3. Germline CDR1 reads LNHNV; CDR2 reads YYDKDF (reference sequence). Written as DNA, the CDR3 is TGTGCCACCAGCAGAGGAAGTCAGGGGAGGGGGCAGCCCCAGCATTTT. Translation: CATSRGSQGRGQPQHF.

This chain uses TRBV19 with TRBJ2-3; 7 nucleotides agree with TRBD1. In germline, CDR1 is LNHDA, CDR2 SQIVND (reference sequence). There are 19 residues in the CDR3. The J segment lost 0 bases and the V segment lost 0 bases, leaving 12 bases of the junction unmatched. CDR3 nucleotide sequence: TGTGCCAGTAGTATAGATGCGGTTGGGGGACAGTCTAGCACAGATACGCAGTATTTT. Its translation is CASSIDAVGGQSSTDTQYF.

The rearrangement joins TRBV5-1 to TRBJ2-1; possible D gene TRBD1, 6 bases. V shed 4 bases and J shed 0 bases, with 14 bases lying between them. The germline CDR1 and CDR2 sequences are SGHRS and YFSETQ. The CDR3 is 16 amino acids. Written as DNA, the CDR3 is TGCGCCAGCAGCCAACTAACAGGGAGCTCCTACAATGAGCAGTTCTTC. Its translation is CASSQLTGSSYNEQFF. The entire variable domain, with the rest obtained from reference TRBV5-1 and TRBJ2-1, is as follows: KAGVTQTPRYLIKTRGQQVTLSCSPISGHRSVSWYQQTPGQGLQFLFEYFSETQRNKGNFPGRFSGRQFSNSRSEMNVSTLELGDSALYLCASSQLTGSSYNEQFFGPGTRLTVL.

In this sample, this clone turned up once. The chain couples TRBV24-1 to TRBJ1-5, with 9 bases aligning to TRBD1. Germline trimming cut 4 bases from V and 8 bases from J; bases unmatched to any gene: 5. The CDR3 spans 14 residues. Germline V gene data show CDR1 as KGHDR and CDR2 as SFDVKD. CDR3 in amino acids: CATSDTTGGEPQHF. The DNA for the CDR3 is TGTGCCACCAGTGACACGACAGGGGGGGAGCCCCAGCATTTT.

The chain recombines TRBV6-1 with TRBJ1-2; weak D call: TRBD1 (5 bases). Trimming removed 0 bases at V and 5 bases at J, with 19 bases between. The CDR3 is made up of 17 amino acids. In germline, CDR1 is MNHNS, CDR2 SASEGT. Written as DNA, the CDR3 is TGTGCCAGCAGTGAAGCTAGGGGCCTTCTCAAAGGGTATGGCTACACCTTC. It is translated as CASSEARGLLKGYGYTF.

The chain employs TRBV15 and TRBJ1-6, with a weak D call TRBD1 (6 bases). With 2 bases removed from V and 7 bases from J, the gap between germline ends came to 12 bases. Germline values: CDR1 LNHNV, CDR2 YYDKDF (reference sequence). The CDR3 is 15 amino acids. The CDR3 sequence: CATSRKDSPNSPLHF. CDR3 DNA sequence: TGTGCCACCAGCAGAAAGGACAGTCCAAATTCACCCCTCCACTTT.